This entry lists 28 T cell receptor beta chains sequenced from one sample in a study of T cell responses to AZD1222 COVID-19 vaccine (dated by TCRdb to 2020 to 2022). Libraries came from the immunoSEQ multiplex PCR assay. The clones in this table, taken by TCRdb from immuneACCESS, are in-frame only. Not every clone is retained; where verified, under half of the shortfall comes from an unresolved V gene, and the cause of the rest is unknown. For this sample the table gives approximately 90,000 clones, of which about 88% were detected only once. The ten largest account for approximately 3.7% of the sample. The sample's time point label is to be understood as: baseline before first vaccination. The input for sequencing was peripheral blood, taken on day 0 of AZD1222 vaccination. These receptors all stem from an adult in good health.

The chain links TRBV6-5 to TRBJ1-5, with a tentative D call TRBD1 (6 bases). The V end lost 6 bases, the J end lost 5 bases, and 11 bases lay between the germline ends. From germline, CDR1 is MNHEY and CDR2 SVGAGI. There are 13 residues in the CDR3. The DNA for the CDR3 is TGTGCCAGCAGCCCGGACAGCCATCAGCCCCAGCATTTT. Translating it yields CASSPDSHQPQHF.

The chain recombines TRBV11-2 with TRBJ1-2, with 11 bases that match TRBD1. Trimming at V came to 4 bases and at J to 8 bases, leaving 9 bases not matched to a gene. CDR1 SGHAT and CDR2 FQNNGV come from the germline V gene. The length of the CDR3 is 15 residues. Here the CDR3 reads CASSSIRGQGVGYTF. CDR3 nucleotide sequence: TGTGCCAGCAGCTCGATTAGGGGACAGGGGGTGGGCTACACCTTC. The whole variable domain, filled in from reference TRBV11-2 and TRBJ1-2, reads EAGVAQSPRYKIIEKRQSVAFWCNPISGHATLYWYQQILGQGPKLLIQFQNNGVVDDSQLPKDRFSAERLKGVDSTLKIQPAKLEDSAVYLCASSSIRGQGVGYTFGSGTRLTVV.

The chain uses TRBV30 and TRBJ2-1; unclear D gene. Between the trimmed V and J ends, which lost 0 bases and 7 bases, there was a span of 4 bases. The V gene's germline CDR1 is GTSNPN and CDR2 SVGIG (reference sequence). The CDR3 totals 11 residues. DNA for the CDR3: TGTGCCTGGAGTGTGGGGAATGAGCAGTTCTTC. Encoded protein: CAWSVGNEQFF.

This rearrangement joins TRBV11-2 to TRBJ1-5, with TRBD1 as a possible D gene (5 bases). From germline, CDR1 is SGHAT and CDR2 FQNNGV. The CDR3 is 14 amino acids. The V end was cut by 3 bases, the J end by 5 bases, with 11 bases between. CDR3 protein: CASSFGTGHQPQHF. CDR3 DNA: TGTGCCAGCAGCTTCGGAACAGGACATCAGCCCCAGCATTTT.

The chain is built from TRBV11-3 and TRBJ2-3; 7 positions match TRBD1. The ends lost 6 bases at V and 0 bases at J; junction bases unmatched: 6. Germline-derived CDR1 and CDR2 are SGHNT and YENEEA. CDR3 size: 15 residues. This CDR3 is CASSTGAPSTDTQYF. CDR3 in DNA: TGTGCCAGCAGTACAGGGGCCCCCAGCACAGATACGCAGTATTTT.

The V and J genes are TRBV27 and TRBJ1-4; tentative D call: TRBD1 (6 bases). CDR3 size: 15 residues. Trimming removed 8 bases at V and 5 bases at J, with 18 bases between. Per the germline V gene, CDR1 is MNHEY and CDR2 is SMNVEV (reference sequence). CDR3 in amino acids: CASPRNREKNEKLFF. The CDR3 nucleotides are TGTGCCAGCCCTCGGAACAGGGAGAAAAATGAAAAACTGTTTTTT. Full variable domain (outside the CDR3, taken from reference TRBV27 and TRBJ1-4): EAQVTQNPRYLITVTGKKLTVTCSQNMNHEYMSWYRQDPGLGLRQIYYSMNVEVTDKGDVPEGYKVSRKEKRNFPLILESPSPNQTSLYFCASPRNREKNEKLFFGSGTQLSVL.

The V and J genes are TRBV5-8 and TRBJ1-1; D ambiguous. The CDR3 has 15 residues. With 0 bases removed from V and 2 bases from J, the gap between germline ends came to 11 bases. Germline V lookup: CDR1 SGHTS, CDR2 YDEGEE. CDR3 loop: CASSLVLTGNTEAFF. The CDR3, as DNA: TGTGCCAGCAGCTTGGTCTTGACGGGAAACACTGAAGCTTTCTTT. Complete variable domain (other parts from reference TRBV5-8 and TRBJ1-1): EAGVTQSPTHLIKTRGQQATLRCSPISGHTSVYWYQQALGLGLQFLLWYDEGEERNRGNFPPRFSGRQFPNYSSELNVNALELEDSALYLCASSLVLTGNTEAFFGQGTRLTVV.

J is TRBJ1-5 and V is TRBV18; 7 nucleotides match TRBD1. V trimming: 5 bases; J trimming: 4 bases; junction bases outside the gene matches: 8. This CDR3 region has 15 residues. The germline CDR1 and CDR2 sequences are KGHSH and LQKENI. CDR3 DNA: TGTGCCAGCTCAAGCCGGGACAGTACTAATCAGCCCCAGCATTTT. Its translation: CASSSRDSTNQPQHF.

CDR3 sequence: CATSDATRASTDTQYF. CDR3 sequence (DNA): TGTGCCACCAGTGATGCGACCCGAGCGAGCACAGATACGCAGTATTTT. The chain uses TRBV24-1 and TRBJ2-3; D is uncertain. Germline assignment: CDR1 KGHDR and CDR2 SFDVKD. This CDR3 comprises 16 residues. The V gene lost 3 bases and the J gene lost 0 bases, with 12 bases spanning the gap.

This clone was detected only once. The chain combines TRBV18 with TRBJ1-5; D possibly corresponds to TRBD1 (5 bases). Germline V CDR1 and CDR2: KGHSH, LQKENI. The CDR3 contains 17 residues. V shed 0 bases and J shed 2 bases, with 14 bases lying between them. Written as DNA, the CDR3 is TGTGCCAGCTCACCACCAGCCGGGCAGGGTGGCAATCAGCCCCAGCATTTT. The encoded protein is CASSPPAGQGGNQPQHF.

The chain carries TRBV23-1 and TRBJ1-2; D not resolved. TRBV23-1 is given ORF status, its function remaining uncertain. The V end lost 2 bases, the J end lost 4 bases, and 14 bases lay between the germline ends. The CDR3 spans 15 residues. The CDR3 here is CASSQGPHKSYGYTF. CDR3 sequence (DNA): TGCGCCAGCAGTCAAGGGCCCCACAAGAGCTATGGCTACACCTTC.

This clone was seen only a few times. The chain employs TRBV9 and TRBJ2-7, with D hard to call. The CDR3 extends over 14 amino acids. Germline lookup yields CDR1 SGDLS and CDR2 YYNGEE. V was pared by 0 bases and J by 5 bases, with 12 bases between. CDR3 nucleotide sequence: TGTGCCAGCAGCGTAGATAGCCTTGCTCACGAGCAGTACTTC. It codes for CASSVDSLAHEQYF.

CDR3 DNA sequence: TGTGCCAGCAGTAGCGGGAAATACGAGCAGTACTTC. It translates to CASSSGKYEQYF. The chain combines TRBV12-3 or TRBV12-4 with TRBJ2-7, with 7 bases aligning to TRBD2. With V trimmed by 5 bases and J by 4 bases, 2 bases remained unmatched. This CDR3 is 12 amino acids long.

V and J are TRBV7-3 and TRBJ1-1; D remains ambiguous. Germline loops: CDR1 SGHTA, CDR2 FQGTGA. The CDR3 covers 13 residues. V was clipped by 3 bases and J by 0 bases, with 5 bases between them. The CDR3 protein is CASSLGMNTEAFF. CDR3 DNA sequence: TGTGCCAGCAGCTTGGGGATGAACACTGAAGCTTTCTTT. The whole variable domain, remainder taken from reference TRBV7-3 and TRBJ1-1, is GAGVSQTPSNKVTEKGKYVELRCDPISGHTALYWYRQSLGQGPEFLIYFQGTGAADDSGLPNDRFFAVRPEGSVSTLKIQRTERGDSAVYLCASSLGMNTEAFFGQGTRLTVV.

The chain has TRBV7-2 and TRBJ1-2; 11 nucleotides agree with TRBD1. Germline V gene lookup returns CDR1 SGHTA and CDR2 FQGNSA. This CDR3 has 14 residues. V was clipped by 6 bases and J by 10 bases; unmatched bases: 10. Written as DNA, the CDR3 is TGTGCCAGCAGTCACAGCCTGGGACAGGGGGACTACACCTTC. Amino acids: CASSHSLGQGDYTF.

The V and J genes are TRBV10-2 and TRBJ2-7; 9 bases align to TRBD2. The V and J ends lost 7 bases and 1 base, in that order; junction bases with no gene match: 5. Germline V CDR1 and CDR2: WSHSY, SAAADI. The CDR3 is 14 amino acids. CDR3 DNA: TGCGCCAGCAATAGCGGGGGACCTTCCTACGAGCAGTACTTC. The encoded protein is CASNSGGPSYEQYF.

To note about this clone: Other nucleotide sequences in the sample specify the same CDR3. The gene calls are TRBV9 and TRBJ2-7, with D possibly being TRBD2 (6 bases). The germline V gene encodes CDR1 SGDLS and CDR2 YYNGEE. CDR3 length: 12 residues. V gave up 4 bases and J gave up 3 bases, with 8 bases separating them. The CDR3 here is CASSPGGYEQYF. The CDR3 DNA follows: TGTGCCAGCAGCCCCGGGGGCTACGAGCAGTACTTC. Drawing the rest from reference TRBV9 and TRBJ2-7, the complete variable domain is DSGVTQTPKHLITATGQRVTLRCSPRSGDLSVYWYQQSLDQGLQFLIQYYNGEERAKGNILERFSAQQFPDLHSELNLSSLELGDSALYFCASSPGGYEQYFGPGTRLTVT.

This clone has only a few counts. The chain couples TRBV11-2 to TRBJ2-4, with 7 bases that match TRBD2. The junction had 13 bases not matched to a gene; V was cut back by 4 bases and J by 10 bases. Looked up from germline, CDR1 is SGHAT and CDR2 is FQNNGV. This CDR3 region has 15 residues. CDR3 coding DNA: TGTGCCAGCAGCTCGACGGGGGGTTTCTTATCTATTCAGTACTTC. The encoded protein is CASSSTGGFLSIQYF.

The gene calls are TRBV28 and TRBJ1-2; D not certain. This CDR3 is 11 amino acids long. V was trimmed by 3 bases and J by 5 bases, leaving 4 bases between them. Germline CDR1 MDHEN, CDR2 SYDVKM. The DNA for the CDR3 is TGTGCCAGCAGTTTGGCGTATGGCTACACCTTC. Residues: CASSLAYGYTF.

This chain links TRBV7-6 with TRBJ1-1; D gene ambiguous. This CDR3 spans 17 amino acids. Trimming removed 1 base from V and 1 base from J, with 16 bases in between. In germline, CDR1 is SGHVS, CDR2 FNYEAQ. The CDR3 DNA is TGTGCCAGCAGCTTAGAGAGGCCGGGAACGGGGAACACTGAAGCTTTCTTT. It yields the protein CASSLERPGTGNTEAFF. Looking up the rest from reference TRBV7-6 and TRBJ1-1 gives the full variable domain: GAGVSQSPRYKVTKRGQDVALRCDPISGHVSLYWYRQALGQGPEFLTYFNYEAQQDKSGLPNDRFSAERPEGSISTLTIQRTEQRDSAMYRCASSLERPGTGNTEAFFGQGTRLTVV.

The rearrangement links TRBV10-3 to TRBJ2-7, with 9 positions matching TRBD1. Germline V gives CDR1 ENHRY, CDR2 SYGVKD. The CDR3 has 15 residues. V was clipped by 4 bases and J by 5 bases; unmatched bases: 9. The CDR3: CAISAPDRGVNEQYF. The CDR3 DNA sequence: TGTGCCATCAGTGCCCCCGACAGGGGGGTTAACGAGCAGTACTTC.

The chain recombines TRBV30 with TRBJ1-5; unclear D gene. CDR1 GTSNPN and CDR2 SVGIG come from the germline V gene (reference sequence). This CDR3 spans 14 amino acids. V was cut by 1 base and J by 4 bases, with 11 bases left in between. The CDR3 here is CAWSAGPFNQPQHF. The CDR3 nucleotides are TGTGCCTGGAGTGCTGGACCCTTTAATCAGCCCCAGCATTTT.

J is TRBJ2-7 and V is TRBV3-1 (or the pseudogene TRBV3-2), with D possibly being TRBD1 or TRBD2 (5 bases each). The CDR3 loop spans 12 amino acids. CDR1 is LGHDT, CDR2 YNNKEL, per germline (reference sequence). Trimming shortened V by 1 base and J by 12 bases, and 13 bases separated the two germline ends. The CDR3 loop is CASSQGGTEMYF. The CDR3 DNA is TGTGCCAGCAGCCAAGGAGGGACGGAGATGTACTTC.

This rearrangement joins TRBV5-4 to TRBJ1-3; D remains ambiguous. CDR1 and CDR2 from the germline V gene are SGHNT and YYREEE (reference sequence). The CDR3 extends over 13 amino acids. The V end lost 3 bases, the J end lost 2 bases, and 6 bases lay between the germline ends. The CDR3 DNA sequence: TGTGCCAGCAGCTCGGATCCTGGAAACACCATATATTTT. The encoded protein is CASSSDPGNTIYF.

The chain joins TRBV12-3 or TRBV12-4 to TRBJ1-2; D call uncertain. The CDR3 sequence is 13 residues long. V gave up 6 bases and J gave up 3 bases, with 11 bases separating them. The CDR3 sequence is CASRAPRDYGYTF. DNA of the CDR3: TGTGCCAGCAGAGCTCCCCGGGACTATGGCTACACCTTC.

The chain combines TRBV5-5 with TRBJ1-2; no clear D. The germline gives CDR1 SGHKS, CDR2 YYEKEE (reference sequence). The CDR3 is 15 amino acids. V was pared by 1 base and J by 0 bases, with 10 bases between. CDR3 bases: TGTGCCAGCAGCTTGAAGGCAGGATCTAACTATGGCTACACCTTC. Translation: CASSLKAGSNYGYTF.

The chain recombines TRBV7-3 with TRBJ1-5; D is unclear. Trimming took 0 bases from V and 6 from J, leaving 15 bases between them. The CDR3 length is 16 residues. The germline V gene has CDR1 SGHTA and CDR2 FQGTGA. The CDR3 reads CASSLTGEGGSQPQHF. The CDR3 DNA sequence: TGTGCCAGCAGCTTAACGGGAGAGGGAGGGAGTCAGCCCCAGCATTTT.

DNA of the CDR3: TGTGCCAGCAGTCTGGGGGGTAAGGGCACTGAAGCTTTCTTT. Amino acids: CASSLGGKGTEAFF. The chain carries TRBV27 and TRBJ1-1, with TRBD1 as a possible D gene (5 bases). This CDR3 region has 14 residues. The ends were cut back, 5 bases at V and 4 bases at J, with 14 bases in the middle. Per germline, CDR1 MNHEY and CDR2 SMNVEV (reference sequence).